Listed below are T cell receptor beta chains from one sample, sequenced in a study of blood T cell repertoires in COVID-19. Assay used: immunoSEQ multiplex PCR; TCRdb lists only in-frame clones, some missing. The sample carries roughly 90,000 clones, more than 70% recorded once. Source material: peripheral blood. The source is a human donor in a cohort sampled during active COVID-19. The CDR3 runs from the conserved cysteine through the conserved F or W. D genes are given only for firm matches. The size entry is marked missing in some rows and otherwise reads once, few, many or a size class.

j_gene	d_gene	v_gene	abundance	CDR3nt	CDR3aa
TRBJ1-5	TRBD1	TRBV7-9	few	TGTGCCAGCAGCCAGGGACAGGGGAACAATCAGCCCCAGCATTTT	CASSQGQGNNQPQHF
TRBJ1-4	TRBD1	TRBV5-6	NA	TGTGCCAGCAGCATGGGACAGCCGGCCGAAAAACTGTTTTTT	CASSMGQPAEKLFF
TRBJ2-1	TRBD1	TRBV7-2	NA	TGTGCCAGCAGCTCGGGACAGGCCTCCTACAATGAGCAGTTCTTC	CASSSGQASYNEQFF
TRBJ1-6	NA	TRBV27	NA	TGTGCCAGCAGTGCAGGGTCCGGTTCACCCCTCCACTTT	CASSAGSGSPLHF
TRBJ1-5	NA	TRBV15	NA	TGTGCCACCAGCAAGAGGGGCAATCAGCCCCAGCATTTT	CATSKRGNQPQHF
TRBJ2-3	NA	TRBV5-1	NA	TGCGCCAGCAGCTTGGAGGGGAGCACAGATACGCAGTATTTT	CASSLEGSTDTQYF
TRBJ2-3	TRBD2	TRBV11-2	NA	TGTGCCAGCAGCGTCGTAGCGGGAGGGGCTACAGATACGCAGTATTTT	CASSVVAGGATDTQYF
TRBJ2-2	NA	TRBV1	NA	TGCACCAGCAGCCGGGACTCGTCGGCCGGGGAGCTGTTTTTT	CTSSRDSSAGELFF
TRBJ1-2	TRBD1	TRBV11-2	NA	TGTGCCAGCAGCTTAGTAGGGGGCTGGGGCTATGGCTACACCTTC	CASSLVGGWGYGYTF
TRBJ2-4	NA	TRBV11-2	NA	TGTGCCAGCAGCTTGGCGGGACAGATAAACATTCAGTACTTC	CASSLAGQINIQYF
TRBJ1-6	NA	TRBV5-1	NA	TGCGCCAGCCAGGGTGATAATAATTCACCCCTCCACTTT	CASQGDNNSPLHF
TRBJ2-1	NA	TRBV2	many	TGTGCCAGCAGCTCAATTCCCACTAGTGAAAGCTCCTACAATGAGCAGTTCTTC	CASSSIPTSESSYNEQFF
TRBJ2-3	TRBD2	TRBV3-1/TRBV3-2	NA	TGTGCCAGCAGCCACGGGACTAGCGGAGGAGATACGCAGTATTTT	CASSHGTSGGDTQYF
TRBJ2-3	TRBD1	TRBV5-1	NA	TGCGCCAGCAGCGGACAGGGGGGAGGAGATACGCAGTATTTT	CASSGQGGGDTQYF
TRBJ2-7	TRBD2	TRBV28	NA	TGTGCCAGCAGTGGACCGGGACTAGCGGGAGAAGGCTACGAGCAGTACTTC	CASSGPGLAGEGYEQYF
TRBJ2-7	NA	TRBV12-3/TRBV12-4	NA	TGTGCCAGCAGCCTAGGAGCCTCCTACGAGCAGTACTTC	CASSLGASYEQYF
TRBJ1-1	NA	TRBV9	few	TGTGCCAGCAGCGTAGACCAGGGAAGCACTGAAGCTTTCTTT	CASSVDQGSTEAFF